These T cell receptor beta chains were read from a single sample in a study of blood T cell repertoires in COVID-19. Clones were sequenced by immunoSEQ multiplex PCR, and TCRdb holds only the in-frame ones, with some missing. The profile shows roughly 300,000 clones, roughly 88% of them singletons. Sequencing was done on a sample of peripheral blood. The receptors stem from a woman aged 50 to 60 with acute or convalescent COVID-19. Both conserved end residues are part of each CDR3. D genes are given only for firm matches. The size of a clone is reported for some rows only, either as once, few or many, or as a class for expanded clones.

d_gene: NA
j_gene: TRBJ1-4
abundance: NA
len: 17
v_gene: TRBV5-3
CDR3aa: CARSSPGTTVLGEKLFF
CDR3nt: TGTGCCAGAAGCTCACCCGGGACAACGGTTCTGGGTGAAAAACTGTTTTTT

d_gene: TRBD2
j_gene: TRBJ2-7
abundance: NA
len: 14
v_gene: TRBV6-2/TRBV6-3
CDR3aa: CASSVTSGRPEQYF
CDR3nt: TGTGCCAGCAGTGTTACTAGCGGGAGACCCGAGCAGTACTTC

d_gene: TRBD1
j_gene: TRBJ1-4
abundance: NA
len: 15
v_gene: TRBV18
CDR3aa: CASSFRTGGVEKLFF
CDR3nt: TGTGCCAGCTCATTTAGGACAGGGGGCGTTGAAAAACTGTTTTTT

d_gene: NA
j_gene: TRBJ2-7
abundance: once
len: 16
v_gene: TRBV11-1
CDR3aa: CASSSWEEALSYEQYF
CDR3nt: TGTGCCAGCAGCTCCTGGGAGGAAGCCCTTTCCTACGAGCAGTACTTC

d_gene: TRBD1
j_gene: TRBJ2-7
abundance: NA
len: 11
v_gene: TRBV3-1/TRBV3-2
CDR3aa: CASSLRDRAYF
CDR3nt: TGTGCCAGCAGCCTCCGGGACAGGGCCTACTTC

d_gene: TRBD2
j_gene: TRBJ2-3
abundance: NA
len: 13
v_gene: TRBV28
CDR3aa: CASNSGTGDTQYF
CDR3nt: TGTGCCAGCAATAGCGGGACGGGAGATACGCAGTATTTT

d_gene: TRBD1
j_gene: TRBJ1-5
abundance: NA
len: 15
v_gene: TRBV18
CDR3aa: CASSEGQSSNQPQHF
CDR3nt: TGTGCCAGCTCGGAGGGACAGTCTAGCAATCAGCCCCAGCATTTT

d_gene: TRBD2
j_gene: TRBJ2-3
abundance: many
len: 16
v_gene: TRBV7-3
CDR3aa: CASSLRRRETTDTQYF
CDR3nt: TGTGCCAGCAGCTTACGTCGGCGGGAGACGACAGATACGCAGTATTTT

d_gene: NA
j_gene: TRBJ2-3
abundance: NA
len: 14
v_gene: TRBV9
CDR3aa: CASSVDVLADTQYF
CDR3nt: TGTGCCAGCAGCGTAGATGTCCTAGCAGATACGCAGTATTTT

d_gene: NA
j_gene: TRBJ1-1
abundance: NA
len: 16
v_gene: TRBV6-2/TRBV6-3
CDR3aa: CASSHPPQGRNTEAFF
CDR3nt: TGTGCCAGCAGCCATCCCCCACAGGGAAGAAACACTGAAGCTTTCTTT

d_gene: NA
j_gene: TRBJ1-1
abundance: NA
len: 13
v_gene: TRBV7-2
CDR3aa: CASSFRENTEAFF
CDR3nt: TGTGCCAGCAGCTTCCGGGAGAACACTGAAGCTTTCTTT

d_gene: TRBD2
j_gene: TRBJ2-1
abundance: NA
len: 20
v_gene: TRBV7-3
CDR3aa: CASSFQPGLAGGYTYNEQFF
CDR3nt: TGTGCCAGCAGCTTCCAACCGGGACTAGCGGGAGGGTATACCTACAATGAGCAGTTCTTC

d_gene: NA
j_gene: TRBJ1-6
abundance: once
len: 13
v_gene: TRBV5-1
CDR3aa: CASSLAGRSPLHF
CDR3nt: TGCGCCAGCAGCTTGGCAGGGAGGTCACCCCTCCACTTT

d_gene: NA
j_gene: TRBJ1-3
abundance: many
len: 13
v_gene: TRBV24-1
CDR3aa: CATSDPSQGVIYF
CDR3nt: TGTGCCACCAGTGATCCCTCACAGGGAGTGATATATTTT

d_gene: NA
j_gene: TRBJ1-1
abundance: NA
len: 11
v_gene: TRBV6-5
CDR3aa: CASRGGTEAFF
CDR3nt: TGTGCCAGCCGCGGGGGAACTGAAGCTTTCTTT

d_gene: TRBD1
j_gene: TRBJ1-1
abundance: NA
len: 15
v_gene: TRBV5-4
CDR3aa: CASSSDRDGHTEAFF
CDR3nt: TGTGCCAGCAGCTCGGACAGGGATGGTCACACTGAAGCTTTCTTT

d_gene: TRBD1
j_gene: TRBJ2-5
abundance: NA
len: 13
v_gene: TRBV19
CDR3aa: CASSRQGRETQYF
CDR3nt: TGTGCCAGTAGTAGACAGGGGAGGGAGACCCAGTACTTC

d_gene: NA
j_gene: TRBJ2-1
abundance: NA
len: 13
v_gene: TRBV9
CDR3aa: CASSERPYNEQFF
CDR3nt: TGTGCCAGCAGCGAGCGCCCTTACAATGAGCAGTTCTTC

d_gene: TRBD1
j_gene: TRBJ1-4
abundance: NA
len: 17
v_gene: TRBV10-3
CDR3aa: CAISESTGGSANEKLFF
CDR3nt: TGTGCCATCAGCGAGAGTACAGGGGGCTCAGCTAATGAAAAACTGTTTTTT

d_gene: NA
j_gene: TRBJ1-5
abundance: NA
len: 16
v_gene: TRBV2
CDR3aa: CASSEGRGRGNQPQHF
CDR3nt: TGTGCCAGCAGTGAAGGGAGGGGTCGAGGCAATCAGCCCCAGCATTTT

d_gene: TRBD1
j_gene: TRBJ1-1
abundance: NA
len: 14
v_gene: TRBV5-1
CDR3aa: CASSRGQGATEAFF
CDR3nt: TGCGCCAGCAGCCGGGGACAGGGGGCGACTGAAGCTTTCTTT

d_gene: NA
j_gene: TRBJ2-7
abundance: few
len: 15
v_gene: TRBV7-2
CDR3aa: CASSLRSERSYEQYF
CDR3nt: TGTGCCAGCAGCTTGAGGTCCGAGAGGTCCTACGAGCAGTACTTC

d_gene: NA
j_gene: TRBJ2-3
abundance: NA
len: 15
v_gene: TRBV7-3
CDR3aa: CASSLMRTGTDTQYF
CDR3nt: TGTGCCAGCAGCTTGATGCGTACAGGGACAGATACGCAGTATTTT

d_gene: NA
j_gene: TRBJ1-5
abundance: many
len: 15
v_gene: TRBV27
CDR3aa: CASAPLRRSNQPQHF
CDR3nt: TGTGCCAGCGCACCGCTTCGTCGGTCCAATCAGCCCCAGCATTTT

d_gene: NA
j_gene: TRBJ1-5
abundance: NA
len: 13
v_gene: TRBV6-4
CDR3aa: CASSMGSRGPQHF
CDR3nt: TGTGCCAGCAGTATGGGGTCACGGGGGCCCCAGCATTTT

d_gene: TRBD2
j_gene: TRBJ2-7
abundance: NA
len: 14
v_gene: TRBV2
CDR3aa: CASNKAGGLGEQYF
CDR3nt: TGTGCCAGCAATAAAGCGGGAGGACTGGGCGAGCAGTACTTC

d_gene: NA
j_gene: TRBJ1-1
abundance: few
len: 14
v_gene: TRBV6-5
CDR3aa: CASSYSDMNTEAFF
CDR3nt: TGTGCCAGCAGTTACTCCGACATGAACACTGAAGCTTTCTTT

d_gene: TRBD1
j_gene: TRBJ2-7
abundance: NA
len: 14
v_gene: TRBV6-5
CDR3aa: CASNLGQGAYEQYF
CDR3nt: TGTGCCAGCAACCTCGGACAGGGGGCATACGAGCAGTACTTC

d_gene: NA
j_gene: TRBJ1-4
abundance: NA
len: 16
v_gene: TRBV5-3
CDR3aa: CARSLTMDSGNEKLFF
CDR3nt: TGTGCCAGAAGCTTGACCATGGACAGTGGCAATGAAAAACTGTTTTTT

d_gene: NA
j_gene: TRBJ1-1
abundance: once
len: 14
v_gene: TRBV4-2
CDR3aa: CASSQVGTNTEAFF
CDR3nt: TGTGCCAGCAGCCAAGTCGGTACGAACACTGAAGCTTTCTTT